A selection of T cell receptor beta chains follows, all from one sample in a study of T cell responses to AZD1222 COVID-19 vaccine. The method was immunoSEQ multiplex PCR; TCRdb's version includes in-frame clones alone and lacks a portion of them. The sample shows around 200,000 clones, approximately 95% of them seen only once. Sequenced here: peripheral blood, sampled 28 days after the second dose of the MenACWY control vaccine. Receptor source: an adult who received the MenACWY meningococcal vaccine as a control. The CDR3 runs from the conserved cysteine through the conserved F or W. A D gene is named only where the DNA matches it firmly. Where a row states a size, it is once, few, many or the class of an expanded clone; other rows omit it.

j_call,clone_size,v_call,d_call,cdr3_length,cdr3_nt,cdr3_aa
TRBJ1-3,.,TRBV10-3,.,12,TGTGCCATCGAGGGGGGTGGAAACACCATATATTTT,CAIEGGGNTIYF
TRBJ2-5,.,TRBV5-4,.,15,TGTGCCAGCAGCCAACCAGCAGGGGCCGGGGAGACCCAGTACTTC,CASSQPAGAGETQYF
TRBJ2-7,.,TRBV3-1/TRBV3-2,.,17,TGTGCCAGCAGCCAAGTAGTCTATACGGGGATTCCCTACGAGCAGTACTTC,CASSQVVYTGIPYEQYF
TRBJ1-4,.,TRBV7-9,.,13,TGTGCCAGCGCGGGATCCTCTAATGAAAAACTGTTTTTT,CASAGSSNEKLFF
TRBJ1-2,.,TRBV11-2,TRBD1,13,TGTGCCAGCAGCTCCCCGACAGGGAATGGCTACACCTTC,CASSSPTGNGYTF
TRBJ2-2,once,TRBV18,TRBD2,15,TGTGCCAGCTCATCCCGACTAGCCGGGACCGGGGAGCTGTTTTTT,CASSSRLAGTGELFF
TRBJ1-6,.,TRBV5-6,.,14,TGTGCCAGCAGCATGACAGTATATAATTCACCCCTCCACTTT,CASSMTVYNSPLHF
TRBJ2-3,.,TRBV7-2,TRBD2,16,TGTGCCAGCAGCCCGCTAGCGGGGGGGTTCATGGATACGCAGTATTTT,CASSPLAGGFMDTQYF
TRBJ2-7,once,TRBV3-1/TRBV3-2,TRBD1,14,TGTGCCAGCAGCCACGGGACAGGGTCCTACGAGCAGTACTTC,CASSHGTGSYEQYF
TRBJ1-1,.,TRBV6-5,.,13,TGTGCCAGCAGTCCTGCTCAGGGGCGTGGAGCTTTCTTT,CASSPAQGRGAFF
TRBJ2-3,once,TRBV2,TRBD2,12,TGTGCCAGCGCGGGGGGTTCAGATACGCAGTATTTT,CASAGGSDTQYF
TRBJ1-2,.,TRBV28,.,12,TGTGCCAGCAGTCCCATGGCGAGGGGCTACACCTTC,CASSPMARGYTF
TRBJ1-6,once,TRBV20-1,.,14,TGCAGTGCTAGTCTAGAACGGTATAATTCACCCCTCCACTTT,CSASLERYNSPLHF
TRBJ1-6,.,TRBV6-5,TRBD1,15,TGTGCCAGCAGTACGTCAGGGACAGGGAATTCACCCCTCCACTTT,CASSTSGTGNSPLHF
TRBJ2-5,.,TRBV7-9,.,14,TGTGCCAGCAGCTCGATCCGGGGGCAAGAGACCCAGTACTTC,CASSSIRGQETQYF
TRBJ2-5,.,TRBV7-2,TRBD2,18,TGTGCCAGCAGCTTAGCGGCTAGCGGGGGTCCCTACCAAGAGACCCAGTACTTC,CASSLAASGGPYQETQYF
TRBJ1-1,.,TRBV19,TRBD1,15,TGTGCCAGTACCGGGACAGGGACGATGAACACTGAAGCTTTCTTT,CASTGTGTMNTEAFF
TRBJ2-7,.,TRBV5-1,.,13,TGCGCCAGCGGGGAAAGGAGCTCCTACGAGCAGTACTTC,CASGERSSYEQYF
TRBJ1-1,few,TRBV27,TRBD1,15,TGTGCCAGCAGTCTGAACCGACAGGGGTACACTGAAGCTTTCTTT,CASSLNRQGYTEAFF
TRBJ1-5,.,TRBV5-1,.,14,TGCGCCAGCAGCTTGGATGGGGCTTCGGGGCCCCAGCATTTT,CASSLDGASGPQHF
TRBJ2-5,.,TRBV15,.,13,TGTGCCACCAGCAGAGAAGTTGTGGAGACCCAGTACTTC,CATSREVVETQYF
TRBJ1-2,.,TRBV3-1/TRBV3-2,.,14,TGTGCCAGCAGCCAAAGAAGGGTGACCTCCGGCTACACCTTC,CASSQRRVTSGYTF
TRBJ1-5,.,TRBV18,.,13,TGTGCCAGCTCACCACAGGGAGATCAGCCCCAGCATTTT,CASSPQGDQPQHF
TRBJ1-6,.,TRBV3-1/TRBV3-2,.,14,TGTGCCAGCAGCCAAGGACTGCGGGAATCACCCCTCCACTTT,CASSQGLRESPLHF
TRBJ2-7,.,TRBV5-1,TRBD1,15,TGCGCCAGCAGCATGGAGGGACAGGGGTTCTACGAGCAGTACTTC,CASSMEGQGFYEQYF
TRBJ1-1,.,TRBV18,TRBD1,16,TGTGCCAGCTCACCCAAAGGACAGGGGATGAACACTGAAGCTTTCTTT,CASSPKGQGMNTEAFF
TRBJ1-2,.,TRBV3-1/TRBV3-2,.,16,TGTGCCAGCAGCCAAAACGTACGGGGGTCAGCGAACGGCTACACCTTC,CASSQNVRGSANGYTF
TRBJ2-3,.,TRBV6-6,.,14,TGTGCCAGCAGTTACGGGGGGAGCACAGATACGCAGTATTTT,CASSYGGSTDTQYF
TRBJ1-4,.,TRBV19,.,16,TGTGCCAGTAGCAGCCGTCACTCAGCAACTAATGAAAAACTGTTTTTT,CASSSRHSATNEKLFF
TRBJ2-7,.,TRBV10-3,.,14,TGTGCCATCAGCGGAGTTGGGGACATTGCGGAGCAGTACTTC,CAISGVGDIAEQYF
TRBJ2-7,.,TRBV3-1/TRBV3-2,.,11,TGTGCCAGCAGCCTTTGGGGCGAGCAGTACTTC,CASSLWGEQYF
TRBJ2-2,.,TRBV6-2/TRBV6-3,.,12,TGTGCCAGCAGTCATTACACCGGGGAGCTGTTTTTT,CASSHYTGELFF
TRBJ1-1,.,TRBV12-3/TRBV12-4,.,13,TGTGCCAGCAGTAGCGGGAGGAGCACTGAAGCTTTCTTT,CASSSGRSTEAFF
TRBJ2-7,once,TRBV4-1,.,13,TGCGCCAGCAGCCAGAACCCCGGCGGGGAGCAGTACTTC,CASSQNPGGEQYF
TRBJ1-1,.,TRBV24-1,.,13,TGTGCCACCGCGACCCCCTCAGGGACTGAAGCTTTCTTT,CATATPSGTEAFF
TRBJ1-6,.,TRBV3-1/TRBV3-2,TRBD1,16,TGTGCCAGCAGCCACAGCACCGGACAGGGTGGTTCACCCCTCCACTTT,CASSHSTGQGGSPLHF
TRBJ1-2,.,TRBV18,.,16,TGTGCCAGCTCACCCCTCGACAGGATTTCTAACTATGGCTACACCTTC,CASSPLDRISNYGYTF
TRBJ1-6,.,TRBV4-3,.,18,TGCGCCAGCAGCCAAGTGGTCCCGGGAAGCTCCTATAATTCACCCCTCCACTTT,CASSQVVPGSSYNSPLHF
TRBJ1-5,.,TRBV2,.,14,TGTGCCAGCAGTGTAACCGGGTGGAATCAGCCCCAGCATTTT,CASSVTGWNQPQHF